These T cell receptor beta chains were read from a single sample in a study of T-cell reconstitution after alpha-beta-depleted transplantation in children. One entry per CDR3 protein, called by TCRdb with MiXCR from the PCR reads. The sample holds approximately 350,000 distinct CDR3 sequences, approximately 10% seen once. This material consisted of PBMCs from the stem cell graft donor, taken from the stem cell graft. Every receptor here comes from a human donor who donated a stem cell graft to a child with acute lymphoblastic leukemia. CDR3s include the opening cysteine and the closing phenylalanine or tryptophan. Each record gives: CDR3 length, D gene, clone size, J gene, V gene, CDR3 protein, CDR3 DNA. The D gene is left open where the match is weak. Size is stated for part of the rows, as once, few or many counts, or as a class when the clone is expanded.

>17|TRBD2|few|TRBJ2-1|TRBV6-2/TRBV6-3
CASSSRAGLAAYNEQFF
TGTGCCAGCAGCTCGCGTGCAGGACTAGCGGCCTACAATGAGCAGTTCTTC
>17|TRBD2|-|TRBJ2-3|TRBV6-5
CASSYAPTGEGWDTQYF
TGTGCCAGCAGTTACGCCCCAACCGGGGAGGGTTGGGATACGCAGTATTTT
>15|-|few|TRBJ2-4|TRBV19
CASSGWRGPRDIQYF
TGTGCCAGTAGTGGTTGGCGGGGGCCTAGAGACATTCAGTACTTC
>15|-|-|TRBJ2-2|TRBV24-1
CATREGQLNTGELFF
TGTGCCACCAGGGAAGGACAGCTGAACACCGGGGAGCTGTTTTTT
>18|-|-|TRBJ2-4|TRBV11-2
CASSLDHWDSVAKNIQYF
TGTGCCAGCAGCTTAGATCATTGGGACTCAGTAGCCAAAAACATTCAGTACTTC
>15|-|few|TRBJ1-4|TRBV12-3/TRBV12-4
CASSFYPGGREKLFF
TGTGCCAGCAGTTTTTACCCGGGGGGACGGGAAAAACTGTTTTTT
>14|-|many|TRBJ2-4|TRBV12-3/TRBV12-4
CASSSTGVRNIQYF
TGTGCCAGCAGTTCGACAGGAGTACGTAACATTCAGTACTTC
>13|-|few|TRBJ2-7|TRBV7-2
CASSLTHSYEQYF
TGTGCCAGCAGTCTTACGCACTCCTACGAGCAGTACTTC
>15|TRBD2|-|TRBJ2-7|TRBV7-2
CASSPTSGRDYEQYF
TGTGCCAGCAGCCCTACTAGCGGCCGAGATTACGAGCAGTACTTC
>17|-|few|TRBJ2-1|TRBV3-1
CANSHRSSASSYNEQFF
TGTGCCAACAGCCACCGTTCTAGCGCAAGCTCCTACAATGAGCAGTTCTTC
>18|TRBD2|-|TRBJ2-1|TRBV4-2
CASSQDLVAGVGYNEQFF
TGTGCCAGCAGCCAAGATCTGGTAGCGGGAGTTGGTTACAATGAGCAGTTCTTC
>14|-|many|TRBJ1-1|TRBV9
CASSVAATNTEAFF
TGTGCCAGCAGCGTAGCTGCGACGAACACTGAAGCTTTCTTT
>14|-|-|TRBJ2-1|TRBV12-3/TRBV12-4
CASKGRVTYNEQFF
TGTGCCAGCAAAGGAAGGGTTACCTACAATGAGCAGTTCTTC
>15|TRBD2|-|TRBJ2-7|TRBV5-1
CASSYRLAGVNEQYF
TGCGCCAGCAGCTACCGACTAGCGGGGGTTAACGAGCAGTACTTC
>12|-|-|TRBJ2-1|TRBV7-2
CAISGLYNEQFF
TGTGCCATTAGCGGTTTATACAATGAGCAGTTCTTC
>17|-|-|TRBJ2-2|TRBV28
CASTPEGGGTHTGELFF
TGTGCCAGCACCCCTGAGGGGGGAGGCACTCACACCGGGGAGCTGTTTTTT
>17|-|few|TRBJ2-1|TRBV5-6
CASSLGRAVDYDNDQFF
TGTGCCAGCAGCCTCGGACGTGCGGTGGATTATGACAATGACCAGTTCTTC
>15|-|-|TRBJ1-1|TRBV4-1
CASSQVGRKNTEAFF
TGCGCCAGCAGCCAGGTGGGACGGAAGAACACTGAAGCTTTCTTT
>11|-|-|TRBJ2-1|TRBV6-2/TRBV6-3
CASSYVHEQFF
TGTGCCAGCAGTTACGTCCATGAGCAGTTCTTC
>18|TRBD2|-|TRBJ2-1|TRBV7-8
CASSFYLGTSDRYNEQFF
TGTGCCAGCAGCTTTTACCTCGGGACTAGCGACCGCTACAATGAGCAGTTCTTC
>15|TRBD1|-|TRBJ2-3|TRBV12-3/TRBV12-4
CASSYRQGQGYTQYF
TGTGCCAGCAGTTACAGACAGGGGCAGGGGTATACGCAGTATTTT
>15|TRBD1|-|TRBJ2-1|TRBV5-1
CASSPGTGGNSEQFF
TGCGCCAGCAGCCCCGGGACAGGGGGGAATTCTGAGCAGTTCTTC
>16|-|many|TRBJ2-5|TRBV7-9
CASSEPVLGGMETQYF
TGTGCCAGCAGCGAACCAGTGCTCGGGGGTATGGAGACCCAGTACTTC
>17|TRBD1|-|TRBJ2-2|TRBV7-9
CASSIIIGTGNTGELFF
TGTGCCAGCAGCATCATCATAGGGACAGGGAACACCGGGGAGCTGTTTTTT
>18|TRBD2|-|TRBJ2-7|TRBV4-3
CASSQDQGASGRTYEQYF
TGCGCCAGCAGCCAAGATCAGGGCGCTAGCGGGCGGACCTACGAGCAGTACTTC
>14|TRBD2|few|TRBJ2-1|TRBV30
CAWRGLAGMYEQFF
TGTGCCTGGAGAGGTCTAGCGGGAATGTATGAGCAGTTCTTC
>17|-|few|TRBJ2-7|TRBV25-1
CASSESWVGGEASEQYF
TGTGCCAGCAGTGAATCTTGGGTCGGGGGAGAGGCCTCCGAGCAGTACTTC
>13|-|few|TRBJ2-1|TRBV28
CASNPVAYNEQFF
TGTGCCAGCAACCCAGTCGCCTACAATGAGCAGTTCTTC
>17|-|-|TRBJ1-3|TRBV7-9
CASSPLGGQRDGNTIYF
TGTGCCAGCAGCCCGTTAGGTGGACAGCGCGATGGAAACACCATATATTTT
>15|TRBD1|-|TRBJ2-3|TRBV20-1
CSARAGTGGTDTQYF
TGCAGTGCTAGGGCCGGGACAGGGGGCACGGATACGCAGTATTTT
>14|-|-|TRBJ1-2|TRBV7-2
CASSPQQGYYGYTF
TGTGCCAGCAGCCCCCAACAGGGTTACTATGGCTACACCTTC
>15|-|-|TRBJ1-5|TRBV12-3/TRBV12-4
CASRGNVGSNQPQHF
TGTGCCAGCAGGGGTAATGTAGGCAGCAATCAGCCCCAGCATTTT
>13|-|-|TRBJ2-7|TRBV7-9
CASSLPAAYEQYF
TGTGCCAGCAGCTTACCAGCGGCCTACGAGCAGTACTTC
>15|TRBD2|few|TRBJ2-7|TRBV7-9
CASSFRSGSSYEQYF
TGTGCCAGCAGCTTCCGTAGCGGGAGCTCCTACGAGCAGTACTTC
>13|-|-|TRBJ1-2|TRBV7-9
CASSPVVVYGYTF
TGTGCCAGCAGCCCGGTAGTGGTCTATGGCTACACCTTC
>14|TRBD1|-|TRBJ2-5|TRBV12-3/TRBV12-4
CASSDRGRQETQYF
TGTGCCAGCAGTGACAGGGGGAGGCAAGAGACCCAGTACTTC
>16|TRBD2|-|TRBJ2-5|TRBV7-2
CASSLVGGRGEETQYF
TGTGCCAGCAGCTTAGTCGGCGGGAGAGGGGAGGAGACCCAGTACTTC
>11|-|many|TRBJ1-1|TRBV28
CASTQNTEAFF
TGTGCCAGCACTCAGAACACTGAAGCTTTCTTT
>23|TRBD2|few|TRBJ2-1|TRBV11-2
CASSLVKVFRNDKGTSSGNEQFF
TGTGCCAGCAGCTTAGTCAAGGTCTTTAGAAACGACAAAGGGACTAGTTCAGGCAATGAGCAGTTCTTC
>16|-|many|TRBJ2-3|TRBV29-1
CSVEDADPWLADTQYF
TGCAGCGTTGAAGATGCGGACCCCTGGTTGGCGGATACGCAGTATTTT
>15|TRBD2|-|TRBJ2-1|TRBV25-1
CASSERLAAYNEQFF
TGTGCCAGCAGTGAAAGACTAGCGGCCTACAATGAGCAGTTCTTC
>15|-|many|TRBJ2-1|TRBV12-3/TRBV12-4
CASSLGGAGYNEQFF
TGTGCCAGCAGTTTAGGGGGGGCTGGGTACAATGAGCAGTTCTTC
>13|-|-|TRBJ1-5|TRBV20-1
CSARGGINQPQHF
TGCAGTGCTAGGGGGGGAATCAATCAGCCCCAGCATTTT
>15|-|-|TRBJ2-5|TRBV7-2
CASSLDTGIQETQYF
TGTGCCAGCAGCTTAGATACAGGGATCCAAGAGACCCAGTACTTC
>16|-|few|TRBJ2-4|TRBV20-1
CSASGASTGSKNIQYF
TGCAGTGCTAGCGGGGCCTCGACAGGCTCCAAAAACATTCAGTACTTC
>18|TRBD2|-|TRBJ2-2|TRBV10-3
CAIRGLAGGPRGTGELFF
TGTGCCATCAGGGGACTAGCGGGAGGGCCGCGGGGAACCGGGGAGCTGTTTTTT
>14|TRBD1|many|TRBJ1-2|TRBV9
CASSVGQGSYGYTF
TGTGCCAGCAGCGTAGGACAGGGTAGCTATGGCTACACCTTC
>16|TRBD2|-|TRBJ2-3|TRBV5-6
CASSPRTSGIGGTQYF
TGTGCCAGCAGCCCCAGGACTAGCGGGATTGGGGGTACGCAGTATTTT
>15|-|many|TRBJ1-1|TRBV5-1
CASSLGGTAGTEAFF
TGCGCCAGCAGCTTGGGAGGGACGGCGGGGACTGAAGCTTTCTTT